This T cell receptor beta chain was captured by sequencing in a study of cytomegalovirus exposure and HLA in healthy donors. Overall study context: Clustering assigned 70% to 90% of the roughly 430 genotyped donors to the Caucasian-associated ancestry cluster.

Whole-study results and caveats: Fewer N-insertions than the approximately 700-donor mean were reportedly shown by an Asian-associated ancestry cluster in a later analysis. Later analysis demonstrated an association between a missense DCLRE1C variant and TCR beta V- and J-gene trimming.

Concerning this clone: Antigen specificity is unknown.

The CDR3 is 15 residues long. Germline values: CDR1 SGDLS, CDR2 YYNGEE. V gave up 0 bases and J gave up 3 bases; unmatched junction bases: 6. It was with 60 Vbeta and 13 Jbeta primers that the PCR ran. The assay was immunoSEQ multiplex PCR, and TCRdb's table has in-frame clones only and misses some. The listing contains around 70,000 clones. The rearrangement joins TRBV9 to TRBJ2-7, with TRBD1 matching over 7 bases. Sequencing was done on a sample of PBMCs. The origin of this receptor is a boy aged 10-17 years in good health and CMV-seronegative. The CDR3 region is CASSVDSTGFYEQYF. The CDR3 nucleotides read TGTGCCAGCAGCGTAGATTCGACAGGGTTCTACGAGCAGTACTTC.